The 2 T cell receptor beta chains below were found in one sample sequenced in a study of shared clonotypes between healthy human individuals. Produced via immunoSEQ multiplex PCR; TCRdb's table is partial and in-frame only. The data hold 2,100,000 or so clones, with nearly 97% observed a single time. Material for sequencing was naive CD4+ T cells sorted from blood. Subset in this sample: CD45RA+ positively selected. The receptor source for this set is a man in his late teens or twenties in good health.

This clone was observed once. In the same sample, other DNA sequences code for this CDR3. The V and J genes are TRBV25-1 and TRBJ2-3; D not resolved. Germline V CDR1 and CDR2: MGHDK, SYGVNS. With 6 bases removed from V and 6 bases from J, the gap between germline ends came to 7 bases. This CDR3 region has 11 residues. DNA of the CDR3: TGTGCCAGCAGCTACACGGATACGCAGTATTTT. It encodes CASSYTDTQYF.

The V and J genes are TRBV25-1 and TRBJ1-1, with a weak D call TRBD1 (6 bases). V was clipped by 1 base and J by 1 base, with 16 bases between them. Germline V lookup: CDR1 MGHDK, CDR2 SYGVNS. This CDR3 has 17 residues. The CDR3, as DNA: TGTGCCAGCAGTGAATTGGGTGGGGGGCGGAGGAACACTGAAGCTTTCTTT. This gives the protein CASSELGGGRRNTEAFF.